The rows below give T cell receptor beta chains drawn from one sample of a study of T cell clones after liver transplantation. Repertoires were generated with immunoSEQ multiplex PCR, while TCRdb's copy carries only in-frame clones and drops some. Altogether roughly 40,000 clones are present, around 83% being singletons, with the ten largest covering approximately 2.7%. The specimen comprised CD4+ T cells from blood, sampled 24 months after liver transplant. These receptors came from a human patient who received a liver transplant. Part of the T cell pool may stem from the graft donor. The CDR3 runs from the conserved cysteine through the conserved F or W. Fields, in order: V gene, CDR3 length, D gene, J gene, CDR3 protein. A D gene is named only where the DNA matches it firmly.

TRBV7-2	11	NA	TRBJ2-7	CASSRTYEQYF
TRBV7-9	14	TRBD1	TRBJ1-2	CASSSGQGGYGYTF
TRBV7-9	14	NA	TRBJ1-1	CASSPAKVGAEAFF
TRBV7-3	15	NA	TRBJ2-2	CASSRPSRGSGELFF
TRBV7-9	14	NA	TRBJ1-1	CASSLGFDHTEAFF
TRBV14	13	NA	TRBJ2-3	CASSLGTGGQQYF
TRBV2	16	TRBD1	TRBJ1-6	CASSHLGRDSNSPLHF
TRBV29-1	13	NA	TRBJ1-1	CSTRRGEGTEAFF
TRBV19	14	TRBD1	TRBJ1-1	CASSTGQGAPEAFF
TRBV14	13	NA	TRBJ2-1	CASSQGASSKQFF
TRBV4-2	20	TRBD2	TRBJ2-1	CASSQDRPSHRLAGVNEQFF
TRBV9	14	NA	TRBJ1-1	CASSVDLGDTEAFF
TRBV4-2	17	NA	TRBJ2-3	CASSQVRGRLNPDTQYF
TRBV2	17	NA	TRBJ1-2	CASIPRRRVGVRYGYTF
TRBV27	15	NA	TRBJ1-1	CASSLYRGLNTEAFF
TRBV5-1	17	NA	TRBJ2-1	CASSWTSGSPSSNEQFF
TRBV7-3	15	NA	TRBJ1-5	CASSLSGGGNQPQHF